This entry describes one TCR beta chain. It lacks a known antigen. The record has no base qualities; no much larger clone is one base away. This record comes from a study of OX40 agonist ivuxolimab in advanced cancers. With regard to the full study: The costimulatory receptor OX40 (CD134) was targeted by ivuxolimab, a fully human IgG2 agonistic monoclonal antibody. Peripheral TCRbeta sequencing was intended to test whether TCR sequence diversity was altered and clonal T-cell expansion was caused by ivuxolimab. Of the roughly 51 patients in dose escalation, some 20 had hepatocellular carcinoma, roughly 15 had melanoma, 9 had renal cell carcinoma and 9 had head and neck cancer. Prior anti-PD-1, anti-PD-L1 or anti-CTLA-4 therapy was permitted, and about two fifths of dose-escalation patients had received checkpoint inhibitors. Intravenous ivuxolimab was administered to patients every 2 weeks at six dose levels: 0.01, 0.1, 0.3, 1.5, 3 and 10 mg/kg. The monotherapy dose-escalation portion (N = 52 patients) of the phase I ivuxolimab trial is reported in the paper. In the dose-escalation cohort, 70% to 85% of patients were male, and the mean age was around 65 years with a range of roughly 23 to 79. Partial responses were achieved by three dose-escalation patients, of whom one had hepatocellular carcinoma and two had cutaneous melanoma.

The trial excluded patients who had a history of autoimmune disease or were on systemic immunosuppression. Peripheral blood for TCR sequencing was drawn from every dose cohort at baseline, at cycle 4 day 1 and at cycle 7 day 1. The samples were taken from a phase I, first-in-human, multicenter, open-label dose-escalation trial of ivuxolimab. The trial enrolled adults with locally advanced or metastatic head and neck squamous cell, hepatocellular, melanoma or renal cell carcinoma. CD4+ and CD8+ T cells were sorted separately from peripheral blood before TCR sequencing. The paper's findings and limits, for the study overall: On average, CD8+ T cells showed more expanded clones than CD4+ T cells after ivuxolimab. Partial responders in the 0.1-3.0 mg/kg groups had among the lowest normalized peripheral clonal expansion, especially among CD8+ T cells. At doses of 0.1 to 3.0 mg/kg, clonal expansion of both CD4+ and CD8+ T cells in blood was seen between baseline and week 6. Low levels of normalized T-cell clonal expansion were also shown by some nonresponding patients. The antigen specificity of the clonally expanded peripheral T cells was not determined.

Genomic DNA was isolated from the sorted cells so that the TCRbeta CDR3 region could be sequenced. The immunoSEQ Assay was used to sequence the TCRbeta CDR3 regions. This immuneACCESS table, as held by TCRdb, lists in-frame sequences with V and J called but not all clones. Of the missing ones, under half trace to an unresolved V gene in checked studies; the others have no known cause. This sample holds about 68,000 clones; over 75% were observed only once. Around 0.95% of the sample lies in the top ten. From its cysteine to its phenylalanine, the CDR3 spans 13 amino acids. The DNA shown is the 39-base CDR3, in frame from base 1. V and J lose 4 bases and 5 bases, and a span of 11 bases separates them. According to the germline V gene (reference sequence), CDR1 reads MNHNY and CDR2 reads SVGAGI.

This TCR was recovered from an adult with an advanced solid tumor such as melanoma, head and neck, liver or kidney cancer. The chain links TRBV6-6 with TRBJ1-2; a tentative D match to TRBD1 spans 6 bases. Specimen: CD4+ or CD8+ T cells sorted from blood, collected in a trial of the OX40 agonist ivuxolimab. The base sequence is TGTGCCAGCAGTTCCACAGGGTTATATGGCTACACCTTC. It translates to CASSSTGLYGYTF.